A single sample is the source of the 31 T cell receptor beta chains below, sequenced in a study of cytomegalovirus exposure and HLA in healthy donors. Amplification used 60 Vbeta primers and 13 Jbeta primers. The table came from immunoSEQ multiplex PCR; TCRdb's copy has only in-frame clones and leaves some out. Of more than 150,000 clones listed, roughly 84% were seen once; the top ten hold over 1.5%. The sample taken for sequencing was PBMCs. The receptors come from a woman younger than 35 in good health and CMV-seronegative.

This clone was found a few times. The same CDR3 also results from other DNA sequences found in this sample. This chain connects TRBV18 to TRBJ2-5; TRBD1 is a possible D gene (6 bases). V was shortened by 2 bases and J by 2 bases, with 6 bases between the two germline ends. The CDR3 covers 13 residues. Looked up from germline, CDR1 is KGHSH and CDR2 is LQKENI. The CDR3 DNA sequence: TGTGCCAGCTCACCAGGACAGCAAGAGACCCAGTACTTC. It specifies CASSPGQQETQYF.

This clone appeared a few times. This chain connects TRBV19 to TRBJ1-1; D is unclear. With 5 bases removed from V and 4 bases from J, the gap between germline ends came to 11 bases. Germline lookup yields CDR1 LNHDA and CDR2 SQIVND (reference sequence). This CDR3 is 13 amino acids long. The CDR3 spells CASSGSVRTEAFF. The CDR3 DNA follows: TGTGCCAGTAGTGGTAGTGTGCGCACTGAAGCTTTCTTT.

The table lists this clone with a count of one. The rearrangement links TRBV6-4 to TRBJ2-1, with D unresolved. Per the germline V gene, CDR1 is MRHNA and CDR2 is SNTAGT. The CDR3 length is 14 residues. With 0 bases removed from V and 5 bases from J, the gap between germline ends came to 8 bases. CDR3 in DNA: TGTGCCAGCAGTGACTCTGAGGTTAACAATGAGCAGTTCTTC. It codes for CASSDSEVNNEQFF.

The V gene is TRBV18, the J gene TRBJ2-1; 7 bases agree with TRBD1. The V gene's germline CDR1 is KGHSH and CDR2 LQKENI. The trim removed 6 bases at V and 0 bases at J, leaving 8 bases unmatched. This CDR3 has 16 amino acids. The CDR3 nucleotides read TGTGCCAGCTCCCAAGGGACAGCTAGCTCCTACAATGAGCAGTTCTTC. Protein sequence: CASSQGTASSYNEQFF.

The rearrangement uses TRBV7-6 and TRBJ2-2; 10 bases align to TRBD2. After removal of 2 bases from V and 7 bases from J, the junction contained 4 bases not matched to a gene. In germline, CDR1 is SGHVS, CDR2 FNYEAQ. The CDR3 is 15 residues long. CDR3 protein: CASSLSGGAGGELFF. The CDR3 coding sequence is TGTGCCAGCAGCTTAAGCGGGGGGGCAGGCGGGGAGCTGTTTTTT.

The chain has TRBV6-6 and TRBJ1-4; 8 positions match TRBD1. J was trimmed by 7 bases and V by 0 bases; bases with no gene match: 7. CDR1 is MNHNY, CDR2 SVGAGI, per germline (reference sequence). This CDR3 spans 16 amino acids. CDR3 in DNA: TGTGCCAGCAGTTACTCGCGTGGACAGGGAGGTGAAAAACTGTTTTTT. This gives the protein CASSYSRGQGGEKLFF.

The chain employs TRBV5-5 and TRBJ2-2, with D maybe TRBD1 (7 bases). Per the germline V gene, CDR1 is SGHKS and CDR2 is YYEKEE (reference sequence). V lost 1 base and J 4 bases, leaving 14 bases between the germline ends. There are 16 residues in the CDR3. Written as DNA, the CDR3 is TGTGCCAGCAGCTTGATCCAGGGGGGTAGCACCGGGGAGCTGTTTTTT. This translates into CASSLIQGGSTGELFF. The full variable domain, rest sourced from reference TRBV5-5 and TRBJ2-2, is DAGVTQSPTHLIKTRGQQVTLRCSPISGHKSVSWYQQVLGQGPQFIFQYYEKEERGRGNFPDRFSARQFPNYSSELNVNALLLGDSALYLCASSLIQGGSTGELFFGEGSRLTVL.

J is TRBJ2-3 and V is TRBV4-1, with 7 bases identical to TRBD1. The germline V gene encodes CDR1 MGHRA and CDR2 YSYEKL. V was clipped by 0 bases and J by 6 bases; unmatched bases: 9. This CDR3 spans 16 amino acids. The CDR3 region is CASSQEGAARGDTQYF. The CDR3 bases are TGCGCCAGCAGCCAAGAGGGGGCAGCCAGGGGGGATACGCAGTATTTT.

CDR3 nucleotide sequence: TGTGCCAGCAGCCTTCTCCAGGGGGCCACTGAAGCTTTCTTT. Protein product: CASSLLQGATEAFF. This chain connects TRBV6-5 to TRBJ1-1; TRBD1 matches at 8 bases. There are 14 residues in the CDR3. Germline V gene data show CDR1 as MNHEY and CDR2 as SVGAGI. J was trimmed by 4 bases and V by 6 bases; bases with no gene match: 7.

There are a few counts of this clone. The rearrangement links TRBV28 to TRBJ1-2; 8 nucleotides align to TRBD1. The CDR3 loop spans 14 amino acids. V lost 5 bases to trimming and J lost 4 bases; unmatched junction nucleotides: 6. Germline CDR1 and CDR2: MDHEN and SYDVKM. The CDR3 spells CASSEPTGVYGYTF. In nucleotides, the CDR3 is TGTGCCAGCAGTGAGCCGACAGGGGTCTATGGCTACACCTTC.

This rearrangement joins TRBV5-5 to TRBJ2-6, with D uncertain. The CDR3 is made up of 15 amino acids. Trimming removed 4 bases at V and 2 bases at J, with 10 bases between. Germline loops: CDR1 SGHKS, CDR2 YYEKEE (reference sequence). This CDR3 reads CASSRGAAGANVLTF. In nucleotides, the CDR3 is TGTGCCAGCAGCCGCGGAGCTGCTGGGGCCAACGTCCTGACTTTC.

The CDR3 loop reads CAWTAQQLRGSPLHF. The CDR3 nucleotides read TGTGCCTGGACGGCCCAACAACTAAGAGGATCACCCCTCCACTTT. The chain joins TRBV30 to TRBJ1-6, with no clear D. Germline V gene lookup returns CDR1 GTSNPN and CDR2 SVGIG (reference sequence). V was cut by 4 bases and J by 10 bases, with 20 bases left in between. The CDR3 is 15 residues long.

This sequence joins TRBV19 and TRBJ2-5; 9 bases match TRBD1. V was pared by 6 bases and J by 4 bases, with 9 bases of the junction left unmatched. Germline CDR1 reads LNHDA; CDR2 reads SQIVND (reference sequence). The length of the CDR3 is 15 residues. The DNA for the CDR3 is TGTGCCAGTAGCATAATACAGGGGGCCCCAGAGACCCAGTACTTC. Translation: CASSIIQGAPETQYF.

This chain joins TRBV6-5 and TRBJ1-1; 9 bases fit TRBD1. Germline CDR1 and CDR2: MNHEY and SVGAGI. J gave up 4 bases and V 6 bases, and 9 bases lay outside the gene matches. The CDR3 extends over 15 amino acids. The CDR3, as DNA: TGTGCCAGCAGGGGAAGGGGACAGGGTAGCACTGAAGCTTTCTTT. Translation gives CASRGRGQGSTEAFF.

This clone was recorded a few times. The chain has TRBV19 and TRBJ1-2, with a tentative D call TRBD1 (5 bases). CDR3 length: 14 amino acids. Trimming removed 4 bases at V and 1 base at J, with 10 bases between. Germline CDR1 LNHDA, CDR2 SQIVND (reference sequence). The CDR3 sequence is CASSTRQGNYGYTF. For the CDR3, the DNA is TGTGCCAGTAGTACTCGGCAGGGTAACTATGGCTACACCTTC.

The chain uses TRBV6-1 and TRBJ1-6; D might be TRBD1 (5 bases). Germline CDR1 is MNHNS and CDR2 is SASEGT. Between the trimmed V and J ends, which lost 3 bases and 7 bases, there was a span of 13 bases. The CDR3 is made up of 15 amino acids. The CDR3 reads CASSDSGRQNSPLHF. CDR3 DNA sequence: TGTGCCAGCAGTGATTCGGGCAGACAGAATTCACCCCTCCACTTT.

The chain links TRBV28 to TRBJ1-4; 9 bases line up with TRBD1. There are 16 residues in the CDR3. J was trimmed by 4 bases and V by 6 bases; bases with no gene match: 9. Germline CDR1 reads MDHEN; CDR2 reads SYDVKM. CDR3 residues: CASRGQGLTSNEKLFF. The CDR3 nucleotides read TGTGCCAGCAGGGGACAGGGCCTTACTAGTAATGAAAAACTGTTTTTT.

The chain recombines TRBV9 with TRBJ2-7, with D possibly TRBD2 on 5 matching bases. V was clipped by 3 bases and J by 2 bases, with 12 bases between them. The CDR3 extends over 14 amino acids. CDR1 and CDR2 from the germline V gene are SGDLS and YYNGEE. CDR3 nucleotide sequence: TGTGCCAGCAGCGCGGACGGAGGTGCCTACGAGCAGTACTTC. Its translation: CASSADGGAYEQYF.

The chain couples TRBV9 to TRBJ2-3; D uncertain. V lost 2 bases and J lost 5, with 9 bases in between. The V gene's germline CDR1 is SGDLS and CDR2 YYNGEE. The CDR3 spans 13 residues. The CDR3 region is CASSVRLEDTQYF. In DNA, the CDR3 is TGTGCCAGCAGCGTTAGACTCGAAGATACGCAGTATTTT.

This clone has a single count. The chain uses TRBV6-5 and TRBJ1-2; the D gene is possibly TRBD1 (5 bases). Germline V lookup: CDR1 MNHEY, CDR2 SVGAGI. The germline V and J ends were trimmed by 5 bases and 4 bases, with 17 bases remaining between them. The CDR3 is made up of 15 amino acids. CDR3 in DNA: TGTGCCAGCAGTACGGGGGGTAGTGGTTCCTATGGCTACACCTTC. Its translation is CASSTGGSGSYGYTF.

This clone was seen a few times. The rearrangement uses TRBV11-3 and TRBJ2-7; TRBD1 is a possible D gene (5 bases). The CDR3 sequence is 18 residues long. The germline V gene has CDR1 SGHNT and CDR2 YENEEA. With 4 bases removed from V and 6 bases from J, the gap between germline ends came to 28 bases. CDR3 region: CASSSPGTRSRVAPEQYF. The CDR3 DNA reads TGTGCCAGCAGCTCACCAGGAACCCGGTCCAGGGTTGCCCCCGAGCAGTACTTC.

The V call is TRBV27, the J call TRBJ1-1; TRBD1 aligns across 7 bases. The CDR3 loop spans 18 amino acids. V was clipped by 4 bases and J by 0 bases; unmatched bases: 14. The germline V gene encodes CDR1 MNHEY and CDR2 SMNVEV (reference sequence). The DNA of the CDR3 is TGTGCCAGCAGTTCAACTCCGGGACAGCCGACCTTGAACACTGAAGCTTTCTTT. Its translation: CASSSTPGQPTLNTEAFF.

This clone was seen a single time. The chain has TRBV18 and TRBJ1-1; D not certain. The CDR3 has 15 amino acids. V lost 3 bases and J lost 1, with 12 bases in between. The germline gives CDR1 KGHSH, CDR2 LQKENI. Written as DNA, the CDR3 is TGTGCCAGCTCACCGATCGACACATCGAACACTGAAGCTTTCTTT. This encodes CASSPIDTSNTEAFF.

To note about this clone: At one of its ends the junction is not consistent with the germline gene, which may arise from a read error. The chain carries TRBV28 and TRBJ2-4, with a possible D match to TRBD1 (5 bases). CDR1 MDHEN and CDR2 SYDVKM come from the germline V gene. This CDR3 contains 18 residues. The CDR3, as DNA: TGTGCCAGCAGTTTCCTCTATTCCAGGGCGTCAGCCAAAAACAGTCAGTACTTC. It is translated as CASSFLYSRASAKNSQYF.

V is TRBV5-8 and J is TRBJ1-5, with TRBD1 matching 11 bases. Germline trimming cut 2 bases from V and 0 bases from J; bases unmatched to any gene: 4. The CDR3 is made up of 17 amino acids. The germline gives CDR1 SGHTS, CDR2 YDEGEE. The CDR3 region is CASSLGQGAYSNQPQHF. CDR3 bases: TGTGCCAGCAGCTTAGGACAGGGGGCATATAGCAATCAGCCCCAGCATTTT.

The CDR3 DNA is TGCGCCAGCAACGAGGGGGTGAACACTGAAGCTTTCTTT. Its translation is CASNEGVNTEAFF. This chain connects TRBV10-2 to TRBJ1-1; D possibly corresponds to TRBD1 (6 bases). Looked up from germline, CDR1 is WSHSY and CDR2 is SAAADI. The CDR3 totals 13 residues. The germline V and J ends were trimmed by 7 bases and 0 bases, with 9 bases remaining between them.

The chain employs TRBV27 and TRBJ2-1; D might be TRBD1 (6 bases). The CDR3 runs to 13 residues. Deletions cut 7 bases from V and 4 bases from J, with 11 bases between. Germline V gene data show CDR1 as MNHEY and CDR2 as SMNVEV (reference sequence). CDR3 nucleotide sequence: TGTGCCAGCATATCGACAGGATACAATGAGCAGTTCTTC. Its protein product is CASISTGYNEQFF.

This rearrangement joins TRBV12-5 to TRBJ1-1; D is possibly TRBD1 (6 bases). The CDR3 length is 16 residues. Germline V CDR1 and CDR2: LGHNT, FRNRAP. With 6 bases removed from V and 4 bases from J, the gap between germline ends came to 21 bases. The CDR3 protein is CASGSNLPGGRTEAFF. The CDR3 DNA reads as TGTGCTAGTGGCTCGAACCTCCCGGGGGGGCGCACTGAAGCTTTCTTT.

This clone showed up just a few times. The chain uses TRBV4-2 and TRBJ2-2; TRBD2 agrees at 9 bases. The V gene's germline CDR1 is LGHNA and CDR2 YNFKEQ. CDR3 size: 16 residues. V dropped 0 bases and J dropped 5; count of bases not matched to a gene: 4. The CDR3 nucleotides read TGTGCCAGCAGCCAAGACAGCGGGGGGCCAACCGGGGAGCTGTTTTTT. It translates to CASSQDSGGPTGELFF.

The chain carries TRBV28 and TRBJ2-1, with 9 bases lining up with TRBD1. Looked up from germline, CDR1 is MDHEN and CDR2 is SYDVKM. V lost 3 bases and J lost 4; bases outside the gene matches: 10. This CDR3 region has 17 residues. CDR3 sequence reads: CASSLGGGGTGYNEQFF. Written as DNA, the CDR3 is TGTGCCAGCAGTTTGGGGGGAGGAGGGACAGGGTACAATGAGCAGTTCTTC. The whole variable domain, remainder taken from reference TRBV28 and TRBJ2-1, is DVKVTQSSRYLVKRTGEKVFLECVQDMDHENMFWYRQDPGLGLRLIYFSYDVKMKEKGDIPEGYSVSREKKERFSLILESASTNQTSMYLCASSLGGGGTGYNEQFFGPGTRLTVL.

This clone was detected once. The V call is TRBV4-1, the J call TRBJ1-3; D not certain. The CDR3 runs 16 residues. From germline, CDR1 is MGHRA and CDR2 YSYEKL. The V end lost 3 bases, the J end lost 0 bases, and 12 bases lay between the germline ends. The CDR3 spells CASSHVQLSSGNTIYF. For the CDR3, the DNA is TGCGCCAGCAGCCATGTACAGTTGAGCTCTGGAAACACCATATATTTT.